Listed below are T cell receptor beta chains from one sample, sequenced in a study of identifying expanded T cells in peripheral blood. TCRdb's table, derived via immunoSEQ multiplex PCR, lists solely in-frame clones and lacks some. The top ten hold roughly 4.2% of the sample, which has over 75,000 clones, about nine tenths seen once. Sequencing was done on a sample of blood. These receptors were collected from a person aged 18-69 years in good health. Each CDR3 is given with its conserved first and last residue. The D gene is left open where the match is weak. Expanded clones are given a class, and other clones once, few, many or no size at all.

J: TRBJ2-7
D: TRBD2
size: .
V: TRBV5-1
CDR3: CASSLTSGSPIEQYF
DNA: TGCGCCAGCAGCTTGACTAGCGGGAGTCCTATCGAGCAGTACTTC

J: TRBJ1-1
D: .
size: .
V: TRBV7-2
CDR3: CASSPRSGTEAFF
DNA: TGTGCCAGCAGCCCGAGGTCGGGGACTGAAGCTTTCTTT

J: TRBJ2-3
D: .
size: .
V: TRBV11-2
CDR3: CASSLDWGGPLDTQYF
DNA: TGTGCCAGCAGCTTAGATTGGGGGGGGCCACTAGATACGCAGTATTTT

J: TRBJ2-2
D: .
size: .
V: TRBV6-1
CDR3: CATTGLTSYSGELFF
DNA: TGTGCCACCACAGGACTTACTAGCTATAGCGGGGAGCTGTTTTTT

J: TRBJ2-2
D: TRBD2
size: .
V: TRBV6-4
CDR3: CASRYSGGDTGELFF
DNA: TGTGCCAGCAGATATAGCGGGGGAGACACCGGGGAGCTGTTTTTT

J: TRBJ2-7
D: TRBD1
size: .
V: TRBV6-1
CDR3: CATHRDRGHEQYF
DNA: TGTGCCACCCACCGGGACAGGGGTCACGAGCAGTACTTC

J: TRBJ1-3
D: .
size: .
V: TRBV7-9
CDR3: CASSLDRGNTIYF
DNA: TGTGCCAGCAGCTTAGATCGAGGAAACACCATATATTTT

J: TRBJ2-6
D: .
size: .
V: TRBV30
CDR3: CAWSVKGGMALSGANVLTF
DNA: TGTGCCTGGAGTGTAAAGGGGGGAATGGCCCTCTCTGGGGCCAACGTCCTGACTTTC

J: TRBJ1-1
D: .
size: .
V: TRBV2
CDR3: CASSEALGGLAEAFF
DNA: TGTGCCAGCAGTGAAGCGCTAGGGGGGCTGGCTGAAGCTTTCTTT

J: TRBJ2-7
D: .
size: .
V: TRBV19
CDR3: CASSPRAQGEQYF
DNA: TGTGCCAGTAGTCCCAGGGCCCAGGGCGAGCAGTACTTC

J: TRBJ1-5
D: TRBD1
size: .
V: TRBV6-1
CDR3: CASTQGAHQPQHF
DNA: TGTGCCAGTACACAGGGGGCCCATCAGCCCCAGCATTTT

J: TRBJ2-3
D: .
size: .
V: TRBV4-2
CDR3: CASSQDRPDTQYF
DNA: TGTGCCAGCAGCCAAGACAGACCAGATACGCAGTATTTT

J: TRBJ1-4
D: TRBD1
size: once
V: TRBV5-4
CDR3: CASSLAGQGNEKLFF
DNA: TGTGCCAGCAGCTTGGCGGGACAGGGAAATGAAAAACTGTTTTTT

J: TRBJ1-3
D: .
size: .
V: TRBV21-1
CDR3: CASTRGATIYF
DNA: TGTGCCAGCACCCGAGGGGCGACCATATATTTT

J: TRBJ1-4
D: .
size: .
V: TRBV28
CDR3: CASSRNALVQLFF
DNA: TGTGCCAGCAGTCGAAATGCGCTGGTCCAACTGTTTTTT

J: TRBJ2-7
D: .
size: .
V: TRBV6-5
CDR3: CASSEGGHSYEQYF
DNA: TGTGCCAGCAGTGAAGGGGGACACTCCTACGAGCAGTACTTC

J: TRBJ2-7
D: TRBD2
size: .
V: TRBV27
CDR3: CASSLETSGSYEQYF
DNA: TGTGCCAGCAGTCTAGAGACTAGCGGGTCCTACGAGCAGTACTTC

J: TRBJ2-4
D: .
size: .
V: TRBV4-1
CDR3: CASSQDRGSHTILAKNIQYF
DNA: TGCGCCAGCAGCCAAGATCGAGGATCACACACCATACTAGCCAAAAACATTCAGTACTTC

J: TRBJ2-1
D: .
size: .
V: TRBV11-2
CDR3: CASSLPDGFYNEQFF
DNA: TGTGCCAGCAGCTTGCCCGATGGGTTCTACAATGAGCAGTTCTTC

J: TRBJ2-3
D: TRBD2
size: .
V: TRBV2
CDR3: CASSPGRGFTDTQYF
DNA: TGTGCCAGCAGTCCCGGGCGGGGGTTCACAGATACGCAGTATTTT

J: TRBJ2-7
D: TRBD1
size: .
V: TRBV7-9
CDR3: CASSRRDSSYEQYF
DNA: TGTGCCAGCAGCCGCCGGGACAGCTCCTACGAGCAGTACTTC

J: TRBJ2-1
D: TRBD2
size: .
V: TRBV30
CDR3: CAWSTGLANNEQFF
DNA: TGTGCCTGGAGCACGGGACTAGCGAACAATGAGCAGTTCTTC

J: TRBJ2-7
D: .
size: .
V: TRBV19
CDR3: CASRDRREQYF
DNA: TGTGCCAGTAGGGATAGGCGCGAGCAGTACTTC

J: TRBJ2-5
D: TRBD2
size: .
V: TRBV5-1
CDR3: CASSLVGLAPQETQYF
DNA: TGCGCCAGCAGCTTGGTTGGACTAGCCCCTCAAGAGACCCAGTACTTC

J: TRBJ1-4
D: .
size: .
V: TRBV5-1
CDR3: CASRPTDRTNEKLFF
DNA: TGCGCCAGCAGACCGACGGACAGAACTAATGAAAAACTGTTTTTT

J: TRBJ1-4
D: .
size: .
V: TRBV30
CDR3: CAWRGRGQTNEKLFF
DNA: TGTGCCTGGAGAGGCAGGGGACAAACTAATGAAAAACTGTTTTTT

J: TRBJ1-2
D: .
size: .
V: TRBV30
CDR3: CAWSLAVASMNTF
DNA: TGTGCCTGGAGCTTGGCAGTGGCTAGTATGAACACCTTC

J: TRBJ2-5
D: .
size: .
V: TRBV7-9
CDR3: CASSLKGGAEGTQYF
DNA: TGTGCCAGCAGCTTAAAAGGGGGCGCGGAGGGGACCCAGTACTTC

J: TRBJ2-1
D: .
size: .
V: TRBV6-1
CDR3: CASSEIDRSEQFF
DNA: TGTGCCAGCAGTGAAATCGACAGGTCAGAGCAGTTCTTC

J: TRBJ2-7
D: .
size: few
V: TRBV4-2
CDR3: CASSQDTAVSYEQYF
DNA: TGTGCCAGCAGCCAAGATACAGCTGTCTCCTACGAGCAGTACTTC

J: TRBJ2-5
D: TRBD2
size: .
V: TRBV18
CDR3: CASSLAGKETQYF
DNA: TGTGCCAGCTCACTAGCGGGAAAAGAGACCCAGTACTTC

J: TRBJ1-4
D: .
size: .
V: TRBV5-1
CDR3: CASSSGLGANEKLFF
DNA: TGCGCCAGCAGCTCAGGGCTTGGGGCTAATGAAAAACTGTTTTTT

J: TRBJ1-2
D: .
size: .
V: TRBV29-1
CDR3: CSVEISTGDGYTF
DNA: TGCAGCGTTGAAATTAGTACGGGGGATGGCTACACCTTC

J: TRBJ1-6
D: .
size: .
V: TRBV6-1
CDR3: CASSEGRRINSPLHF
DNA: TGTGCCAGCAGTGAAGGTCGGCGGATTAATTCACCCCTCCACTTT

J: TRBJ1-2
D: TRBD1
size: .
V: TRBV27
CDR3: CASSLSAQGDYTF
DNA: TGTGCCAGCAGTTTATCAGCGCAGGGGGACTACACCTTC

J: TRBJ1-1
D: .
size: .
V: TRBV4-3
CDR3: CASSQGANTEAFF
DNA: TGCGCCAGCAGCCAGGGGGCCAACACTGAAGCTTTCTTT

J: TRBJ2-7
D: .
size: .
V: TRBV1
CDR3: CTSSQARPILKSYEQYF
DNA: TGCACCAGCAGCCAAGCCCGCCCGATCCTGAAGTCTTACGAGCAGTACTTC

J: TRBJ2-1
D: TRBD2
size: .
V: TRBV4-1
CDR3: CASSQDRWTSPNEQFF
DNA: TGCGCCAGCAGCCAAGATCGATGGACTAGTCCTAATGAGCAGTTCTTC

J: TRBJ2-1
D: TRBD2
size: once
V: TRBV6-4
CDR3: CASSDGTSGYEQFF
DNA: TGTGCCAGCAGTGACGGGACTAGCGGGTATGAGCAGTTCTTC

J: TRBJ2-1
D: TRBD2
size: .
V: TRBV7-3
CDR3: CASSSGLAAHNEQFF
DNA: TGTGCCAGCAGCTCGGGACTAGCGGCCCACAATGAGCAGTTCTTC

J: TRBJ1-1
D: .
size: once
V: TRBV5-6
CDR3: CASSFHTEAFF
DNA: TGTGCCAGCAGCTTCCATACTGAAGCTTTCTTT

J: TRBJ1-3
D: TRBD1
size: .
V: TRBV28
CDR3: CASSSTGVTGNTIYF
DNA: TGTGCCAGCAGTAGCACAGGGGTTACTGGAAACACCATATATTTT

J: TRBJ2-7
D: .
size: .
V: TRBV9
CDR3: CASSVGPEGHEQYF
DNA: TGTGCCAGCAGCGTAGGGCCAGAAGGGCACGAGCAGTACTTC

J: TRBJ2-2
D: .
size: .
V: TRBV4-1
CDR3: CASTFEIQANTGELFF
DNA: TGCGCCAGCACTTTCGAGATCCAGGCGAACACCGGGGAGCTGTTTTTT

J: TRBJ1-1
D: .
size: few
V: TRBV6-1
CDR3: CASSFRDEGTEAFF
DNA: TGTGCCAGCAGTTTCAGGGACGAGGGGACTGAAGCTTTCTTT

J: TRBJ1-4
D: TRBD1
size: .
V: TRBV7-2
CDR3: CASSRQGRNEKLFF
DNA: TGTGCCAGCAGCCGACAGGGTCGGAATGAAAAACTGTTTTTT

J: TRBJ2-2
D: .
size: .
V: TRBV5-6
CDR3: CASSLLRFRPGELFF
DNA: TGTGCCAGCAGCTTGTTACGGTTTAGACCCGGGGAGCTGTTTTTT

J: TRBJ2-2
D: TRBD1
size: .
V: TRBV5-1
CDR3: CASSLDFQGADTGELFF
DNA: TGCGCCAGCAGCTTGGATTTTCAGGGGGCAGACACCGGGGAGCTGTTTTTT

J: TRBJ2-6
D: .
size: .
V: TRBV6-4
CDR3: CASSDTGGAGANVLTF
DNA: TGTGCCAGCAGTGACACAGGGGGGGCTGGGGCCAACGTCCTGACTTTC

J: TRBJ2-2
D: .
size: .
V: TRBV5-6
CDR3: CASSSEGLDTGELFF
DNA: TGTGCCAGCAGCTCCGAGGGCCTGGACACCGGGGAGCTGTTTTTT

J: TRBJ1-3
D: .
size: .
V: TRBV11-2
CDR3: CASSQGTSGNTIYF
DNA: TGTGCCAGCAGCCAAGGGACGTCAGGAAACACCATATATTTT

J: TRBJ1-5
D: .
size: .
V: TRBV6-1
CDR3: CASSVGRAGNQPQHF
DNA: TGTGCCAGCAGTGTCGGACGGGCTGGCAATCAGCCCCAGCATTTT

J: TRBJ2-5
D: .
size: .
V: TRBV11-2
CDR3: CASSLGVRDKGETQYF
DNA: TGTGCCAGCAGCTTAGGGGTCCGGGACAAGGGGGAGACCCAGTACTTC

J: TRBJ2-7
D: .
size: .
V: TRBV5-8
CDR3: CASSYRPSYEQYF
DNA: TGTGCCAGCAGCTACCGTCCGTCCTACGAGCAGTACTTC

J: TRBJ2-2
D: TRBD2
size: .
V: TRBV5-1
CDR3: CASSLAGGLAGAVTGELFF
DNA: TGCGCCAGCAGCTTGGCCGGGGGACTAGCGGGGGCCGTCACCGGGGAGCTGTTTTTT

J: TRBJ2-3
D: .
size: .
V: TRBV28
CDR3: CASSLGTDTQYF
DNA: TGTGCCAGCAGCCTAGGGACAGATACGCAGTATTTT

J: TRBJ1-4
D: .
size: .
V: TRBV28
CDR3: CASSPPTGEKLFF
DNA: TGTGCCAGCAGTCCACCCACTGGGGAAAAACTGTTTTTT

J: TRBJ1-5
D: .
size: once
V: TRBV19
CDR3: CASHHRVHSNQPQHF
DNA: TGTGCCAGTCACCACAGAGTACATAGCAATCAGCCCCAGCATTTT

J: TRBJ2-3
D: .
size: .
V: TRBV5-6
CDR3: CASSFVSTDTQYF
DNA: TGTGCCAGCAGCTTCGTGAGCACAGATACGCAGTATTTT

J: TRBJ2-5
D: TRBD2
size: .
V: TRBV11-3
CDR3: CASSLEPRGDQYF
DNA: TGTGCCAGCAGCTTAGAGCCGCGGGGGGACCAGTACTTC